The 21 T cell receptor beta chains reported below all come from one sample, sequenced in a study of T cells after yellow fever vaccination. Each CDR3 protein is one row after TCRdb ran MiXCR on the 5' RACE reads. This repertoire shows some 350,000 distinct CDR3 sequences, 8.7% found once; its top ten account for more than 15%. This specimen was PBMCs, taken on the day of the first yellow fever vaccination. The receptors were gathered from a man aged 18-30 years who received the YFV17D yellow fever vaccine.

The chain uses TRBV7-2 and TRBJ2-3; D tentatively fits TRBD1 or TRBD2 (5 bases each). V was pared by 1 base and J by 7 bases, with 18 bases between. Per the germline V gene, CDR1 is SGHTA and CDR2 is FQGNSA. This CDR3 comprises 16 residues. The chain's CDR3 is CASSLVGGAQWNTQYF. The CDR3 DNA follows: TGTGCCAGCAGCTTAGTTGGGGGAGCGCAATGGAATACGCAGTATTTT.

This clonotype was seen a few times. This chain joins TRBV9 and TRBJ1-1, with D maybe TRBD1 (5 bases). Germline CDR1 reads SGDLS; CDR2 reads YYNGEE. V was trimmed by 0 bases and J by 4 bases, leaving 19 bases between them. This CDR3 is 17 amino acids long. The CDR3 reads CASSVGGGMQSGTEAFF. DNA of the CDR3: TGTGCCAGCAGCGTAGGGGGGGGGATGCAGAGTGGCACTGAAGCTTTCTTT.

The DNA of the CDR3 is TGTGCCAGCACTCGGCTTGCATCTGGGGCCAACGTCCTGACTTTC. This encodes CASTRLASGANVLTF. The chain has TRBV7-9 and TRBJ2-6; D uncertain. V lost 7 bases, J lost 1 base, and 11 bases lay in between. Germline lookup yields CDR1 SEHNR and CDR2 FQNEAQ (reference sequence). The length of the CDR3 is 15 residues. The variable domain in full, with the rest retrieved from reference TRBV7-9 and TRBJ2-6, is DTGVSQNPRHKITKRGQNVTFRCDPISEHNRLYWYRQTLGQGPEFLTYFQNEAQLEKSRLLSDRFSAERPKGSFSTLEIQRTEQGDSAMYLCASTRLASGANVLTFGAGSRLTVL.

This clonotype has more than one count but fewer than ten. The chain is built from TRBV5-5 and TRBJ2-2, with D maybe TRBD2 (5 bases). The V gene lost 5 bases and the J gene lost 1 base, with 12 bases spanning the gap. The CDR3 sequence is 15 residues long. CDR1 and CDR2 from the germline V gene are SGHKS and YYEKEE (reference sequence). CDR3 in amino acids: CASSGGRGNTGELFF. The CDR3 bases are TGTGCCAGCAGTGGAGGTCGGGGGAACACCGGGGAGCTGTTTTTT.

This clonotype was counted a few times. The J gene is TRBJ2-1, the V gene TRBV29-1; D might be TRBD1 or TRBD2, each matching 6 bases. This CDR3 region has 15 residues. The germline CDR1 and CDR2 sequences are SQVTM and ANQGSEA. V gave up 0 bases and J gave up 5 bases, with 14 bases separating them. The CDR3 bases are TGCAGCGTTGAAGATGTCAAGGGGGGCAACAATGAGCAGTTCTTC. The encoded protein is CSVEDVKGGNNEQFF.

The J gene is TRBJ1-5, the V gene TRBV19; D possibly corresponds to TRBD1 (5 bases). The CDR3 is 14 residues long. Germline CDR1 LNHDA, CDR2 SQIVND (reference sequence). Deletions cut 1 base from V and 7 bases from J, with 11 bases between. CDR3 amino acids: CASSIAPRGQPQHF. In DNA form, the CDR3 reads TGTGCCAGTAGTATAGCTCCGAGGGGCCAGCCCCAGCATTTT.

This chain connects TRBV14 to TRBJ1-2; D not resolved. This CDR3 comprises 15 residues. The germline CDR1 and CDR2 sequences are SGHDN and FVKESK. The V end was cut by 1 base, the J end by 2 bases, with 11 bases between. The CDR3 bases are TGTGCCAGCAGCCAAGTTGATTCAGTCAACTATGGCTACACCTTC. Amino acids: CASSQVDSVNYGYTF.

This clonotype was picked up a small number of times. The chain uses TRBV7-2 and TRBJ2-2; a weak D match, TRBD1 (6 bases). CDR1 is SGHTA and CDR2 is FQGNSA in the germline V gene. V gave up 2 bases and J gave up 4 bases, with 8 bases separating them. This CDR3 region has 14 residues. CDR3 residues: CASSLQGLTGELFF. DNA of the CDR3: TGTGCCAGCAGCTTACAGGGGCTCACCGGGGAGCTGTTTTTT.

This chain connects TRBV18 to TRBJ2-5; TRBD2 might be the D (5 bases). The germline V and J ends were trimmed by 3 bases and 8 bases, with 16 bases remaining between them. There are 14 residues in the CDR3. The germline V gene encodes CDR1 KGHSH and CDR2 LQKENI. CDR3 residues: CASSPGPLGDTQYF. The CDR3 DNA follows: TGTGCCAGCTCACCCGGGCCGTTGGGAGACACCCAGTACTTC.

In DNA, the CDR3 is TGCAGTGCTAGACCCCCACCTGGGGAATTAAGTGAAAAACTGTTTTTT. The encoded protein is CSARPPPGELSEKLFF. The V and J genes are TRBV20-1 and TRBJ1-4, with D unclear. Germline V CDR1 and CDR2: DFQATT, SNEGSKA (reference sequence). This CDR3 spans 16 amino acids. Trimming pared 2 bases from V and 7 bases from J, leaving 20 bases between.

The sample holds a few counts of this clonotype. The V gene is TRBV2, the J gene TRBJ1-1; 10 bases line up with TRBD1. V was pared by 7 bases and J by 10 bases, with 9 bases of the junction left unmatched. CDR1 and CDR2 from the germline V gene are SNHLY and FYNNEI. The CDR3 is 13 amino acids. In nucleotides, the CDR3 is TGTGCCAGCAACCCGGGACAGGGGAGAGGAGCTTTCTTT. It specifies CASNPGQGRGAFF. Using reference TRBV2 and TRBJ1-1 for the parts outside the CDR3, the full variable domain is EPEVTQTPSHQVTQMGQEVILRCVPISNHLYFYWYRQILGQKVEFLVSFYNNEISEKSEIFDDQFSVERPDGSNFTLKIRSTKLEDSAMYFCASNPGQGRGAFFGQGTRLTVV.

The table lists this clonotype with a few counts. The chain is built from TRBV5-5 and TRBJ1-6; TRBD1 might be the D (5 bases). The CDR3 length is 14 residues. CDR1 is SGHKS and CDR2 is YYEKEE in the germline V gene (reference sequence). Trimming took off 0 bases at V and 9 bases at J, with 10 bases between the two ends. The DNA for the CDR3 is TGTGCCAGCAGCTTGGGGGCAGGGTCTTCACCCCTCCACTTT. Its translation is CASSLGAGSSPLHF.

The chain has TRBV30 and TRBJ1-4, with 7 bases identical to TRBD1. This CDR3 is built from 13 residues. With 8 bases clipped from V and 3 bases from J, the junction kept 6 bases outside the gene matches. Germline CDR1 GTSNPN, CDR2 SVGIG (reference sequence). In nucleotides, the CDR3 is TGTGCCGGTGACAGGGTTGCTAATGAAAAACTGTTTTTT. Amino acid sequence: CAGDRVANEKLFF.

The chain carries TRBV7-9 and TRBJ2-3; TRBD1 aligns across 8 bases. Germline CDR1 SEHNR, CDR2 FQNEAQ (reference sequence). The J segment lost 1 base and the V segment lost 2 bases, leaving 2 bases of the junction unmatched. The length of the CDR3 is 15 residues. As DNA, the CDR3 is TGTGCCAGCAGCTTAACGACAGGGGGCACAGATACGCAGTATTTT. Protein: CASSLTTGGTDTQYF. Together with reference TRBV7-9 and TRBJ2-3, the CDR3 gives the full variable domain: DTGVSQNPRHKITKRGQNVTFRCDPISEHNRLYWYRQTLGQGPEFLTYFQNEAQLEKSRLLSDRFSAERPKGSFSTLEIQRTEQGDSAMYLCASSLTTGGTDTQYFGPGTRLTVL.

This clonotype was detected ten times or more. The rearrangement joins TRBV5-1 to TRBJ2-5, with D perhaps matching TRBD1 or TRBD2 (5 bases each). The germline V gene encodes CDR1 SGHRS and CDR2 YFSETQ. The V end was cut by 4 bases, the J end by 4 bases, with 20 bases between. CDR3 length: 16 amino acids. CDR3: CASSREGTPVGETQYF. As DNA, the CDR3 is TGCGCCAGCAGCCGAGAGGGGACGCCGGTTGGAGAGACCCAGTACTTC.

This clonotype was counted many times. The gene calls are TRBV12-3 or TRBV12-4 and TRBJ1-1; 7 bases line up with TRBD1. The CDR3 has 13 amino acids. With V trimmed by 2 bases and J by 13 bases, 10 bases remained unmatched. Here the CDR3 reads CASSLTTTGLVFF. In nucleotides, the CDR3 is TGTGCCAGCAGTTTAACGACGACAGGGTTGGTTTTCTTT.

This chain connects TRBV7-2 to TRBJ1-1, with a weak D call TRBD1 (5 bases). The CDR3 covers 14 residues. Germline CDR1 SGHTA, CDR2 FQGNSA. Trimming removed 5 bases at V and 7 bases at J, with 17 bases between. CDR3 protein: CASSLNPSGGEAFF. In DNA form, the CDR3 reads TGTGCCAGCAGCCTTAATCCCAGCGGGGGTGAAGCTTTCTTT.

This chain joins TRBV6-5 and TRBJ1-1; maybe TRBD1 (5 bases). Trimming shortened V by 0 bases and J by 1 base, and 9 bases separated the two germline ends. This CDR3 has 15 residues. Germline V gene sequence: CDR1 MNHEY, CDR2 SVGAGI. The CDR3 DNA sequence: TGTGCCAGCAGTTACTCGTCTCAGGGGAACACTGAAGCTTTCTTT. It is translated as CASSYSSQGNTEAFF.

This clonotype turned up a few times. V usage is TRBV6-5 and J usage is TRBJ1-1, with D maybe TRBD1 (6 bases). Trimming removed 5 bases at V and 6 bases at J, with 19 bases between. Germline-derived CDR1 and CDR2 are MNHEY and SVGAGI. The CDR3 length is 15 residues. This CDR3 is CASSPRNREDAEAFF. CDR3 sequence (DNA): TGTGCCAGCAGTCCTCGAAACAGGGAGGACGCTGAAGCTTTCTTT.

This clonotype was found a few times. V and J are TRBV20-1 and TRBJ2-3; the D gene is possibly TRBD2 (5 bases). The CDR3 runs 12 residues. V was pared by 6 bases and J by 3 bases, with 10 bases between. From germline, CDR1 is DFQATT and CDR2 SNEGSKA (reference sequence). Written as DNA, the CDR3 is TGCAGTGCCGAGGGCGGGACAGATACGCAGTATTTT. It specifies CSAEGGTDTQYF.

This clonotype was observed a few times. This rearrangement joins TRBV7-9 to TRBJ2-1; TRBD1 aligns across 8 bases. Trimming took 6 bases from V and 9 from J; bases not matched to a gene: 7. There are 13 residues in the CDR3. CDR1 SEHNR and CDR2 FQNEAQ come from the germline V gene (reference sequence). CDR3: CASRPTGDGEQFF. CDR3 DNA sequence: TGTGCCAGCAGACCGACAGGGGACGGTGAGCAGTTCTTC.